The 21 T cell receptor beta chains in this list originate from one sample, sequenced in a study of T cell repertoires in cytomegalovirus infection. One entry per CDR3 protein results from TCRdb running MiXCR on the reads. Of more than 400,000 distinct CDR3 sequences listed, around a quarter are singletons. Sequencing was performed on PBMCs. These receptors all come from a human donor in good health (CMV status not recorded). Some clones in this sample may be carry-over from other donors' samples.

Many counts were recorded for this clonotype. The rearrangement uses TRBV7-2 and TRBJ2-5; TRBD1 or TRBD2 may be the D gene (5 bases each). Trimming removed 1 base at V and 13 bases at J, with 13 bases between. This CDR3 is 12 amino acids long. CDR1 is SGHTA, CDR2 FQGNSA, per germline. CDR3 sequence (DNA): TGTGCCAGCAGCTTAGTGGGGACCACTCTGTACTTC. It is translated as CASSLVGTTLYF. The full variable domain, its missing parts supplied by reference TRBV7-2 and TRBJ2-5, is GAGVSQSPSNKVTEKGKDVELRCDPISGHTALYWYRQSLGQGLEFLIYFQGNSAPDKSGLPSDRFSAERTGGSVSTLTIQRTQQEDSAVYLCASSLVGTTLYFGPGTRLLVL.

This clonotype was counted many times. V usage is TRBV12-3 or TRBV12-4 and J usage is TRBJ2-3, with D possibly matching TRBD2 (5 bases). This CDR3 is 14 amino acids long. Trimming took off 5 bases at V and 3 bases at J, with 12 bases between the two ends. In nucleotides, the CDR3 is TGTGCCAGCAGTCGACCGGGGAGAACAGATACGCAGTATTTT. This encodes CASSRPGRTDTQYF.

This clonotype appeared many times. V and J are TRBV7-2 and TRBJ2-3; TRBD2 aligns across 8 bases. V gave up 5 bases and J gave up 1 base; unmatched junction bases: 5. The CDR3 spans 15 residues. Germline CDR1 is SGHTA and CDR2 is FQGNSA. CDR3 sequence reads: CASSQQAGGTDTQYF. The CDR3 region has the DNA TGTGCCAGCAGCCAACAAGCGGGAGGCACAGATACGCAGTATTTT.

This clonotype was picked up a small number of times. V gene TRBV11-3 combines with J gene TRBJ1-1; possible D gene TRBD1, 5 bases. Germline V CDR1 and CDR2: SGHNT, YENEEA. CDR3 length: 14 residues. V lost 4 bases and J lost 5, with 14 bases in between. The CDR3 region is CASSSGGGWTEAFF. DNA of the CDR3: TGTGCCAGCAGCTCCGGTGGGGGATGGACTGAAGCTTTCTTT.

This clonotype was seen repeatedly, ten times or more. The chain employs TRBV11-2 and TRBJ2-3; no clear D. Trimming pared 3 bases from V and 0 bases from J, leaving 7 bases between. There are 14 residues in the CDR3. Germline CDR1 reads SGHAT; CDR2 reads FQNNGV. CDR3 coding DNA: TGTGCCAGCAGCTTGGTTCAGAGCACAGATACGCAGTATTTT. As protein: CASSLVQSTDTQYF.

This clonotype was seen only a few times. The chain employs TRBV19 and TRBJ1-5; 7 positions match TRBD1. Germline CDR1 and CDR2: LNHDA and SQIVND (reference sequence). J gave up 4 bases and V 9 bases, and 6 bases lay outside the gene matches. The CDR3 is 13 residues long. CDR3 in DNA: TGTGCCAGCAAGACAGGGAGAAATCAGCCCCAGCATTTT. This sequence encodes CASKTGRNQPQHF. The complete variable domain, with remaining parts taken from reference TRBV19 and TRBJ1-5, reads DGGITQSPKYLFRKEGQNVTLSCEQNLNHDAMYWYRQDPGQGLRLIYYSQIVNDFQKGDIAEGYSVSREKKESFPLTVTSAQKNPTAFYLCASKTGRNQPQHFGDGTRLSIL.

In this sample, this clonotype is medium-sized (0.01 to 0.1%). The chain employs TRBV7-2 and TRBJ1-5, with D possibly being TRBD1 (5 bases). The ends were cut back, 0 bases at V and 6 bases at J, with 12 bases in the middle. The CDR3 loop spans 15 amino acids. Looked up from germline, CDR1 is SGHTA and CDR2 is FQGNSA. CDR3 bases: TGTGCCAGCAGCTTAGCGGTTCAGGGAGGTCAGCCCCAGCATTTT. This codes for CASSLAVQGGQPQHF.

Comment on this clonotype: A read error may account for a junction end that differs from germline. The chain joins TRBV7-7 to TRBJ2-5; a weak D match, TRBD2 (6 bases). The germline gives CDR1 SSHAT, CDR2 FNYEAQ (reference sequence). This CDR3 comprises 15 residues. The CDR3 DNA reads as TGTGCTAGCAGCCAAGGAGGGACGTTCCAAGAGACCCAGTACTTC. Translating it yields CASSQGGTFQETQYF.

This clonotype came up many times. This rearrangement joins TRBV7-2 to TRBJ2-7; D unresolved. Trimming removed 3 bases from V and 4 bases from J, with 7 bases in between. In germline, CDR1 is SGHTA, CDR2 FQGNSA. The CDR3 contains 12 residues. Here the CDR3 DNA reads TGTGCCAGCAGCTTTATTGGTTACGAGCAGTACTTC. Its translation: CASSFIGYEQYF. The full variable domain, with the rest looked up from reference TRBV7-2 and TRBJ2-7, is GAGVSQSPSNKVTEKGKDVELRCDPISGHTALYWYRQSLGQGLEFLIYFQGNSAPDKSGLPSDRFSAERTGGSVSTLTIQRTQQEDSAVYLCASSFIGYEQYFGPGTRLTVT.

This clonotype has just one count. The chain joins TRBV20-1 to TRBJ2-7, with a possible D match to TRBD2 (7 bases). This CDR3 is 15 amino acids long. Trimming shortened V by 6 bases and J by 1 base, and 19 bases separated the two germline ends. Germline assignment: CDR1 DFQATT and CDR2 SNEGSKA (reference sequence). The CDR3 nucleotides read TGCAGTGCCCTCGTGGGGGCGGGAGAATCCTACGAGCAGTACGTC. Protein sequence: CSALVGAGESYEQYV.

J is TRBJ1-4 and V is TRBV12-3 or TRBV12-4; the D is unclear. Trimming pared 6 bases from V and 8 bases from J, leaving 22 bases between. The CDR3 loop spans 16 amino acids. In nucleotides, the CDR3 is TGTGCCAGCAGGGCCACCGGACCGGCTAGCTCCGAAAAACTGTTTTTT. This translates into CASRATGPASSEKLFF.

This clonotype was picked up a small number of times. This chain connects TRBV6-2 or TRBV6-3 to TRBJ2-1, with D perhaps matching TRBD1 or TRBD2 (6 bases each). The germline CDR1 and CDR2 sequences are MNHEY and SVGEGT. V lost 10 bases and J lost 0, with 16 bases in between. CDR3 length: 15 residues. The CDR3, as DNA: TGTGCCACAAAATCCGGGGGCGCCTCCTACAATGAGCAGTTCTTC. As protein: CATKSGGASYNEQFF.

This chain links TRBV4-3 with TRBJ2-1, with 9 bases that match TRBD2. CDR3 length: 17 amino acids. The V and J ends lost 0 bases and 6 bases, in that order; junction bases with no gene match: 9. The germline V gene has CDR1 LGHNA and CDR2 YSLEER. CDR3 loop: CASSQDYAGGPGNEQFF. The CDR3 DNA is TGCGCCAGCAGCCAAGATTACGCGGGAGGGCCGGGCAATGAGCAGTTCTTC.

The sample holds many counts of this clonotype. The rearrangement links TRBV7-8 to TRBJ2-1, with 8 bases matching TRBD2. This CDR3 region has 15 residues. With 1 base clipped from V and 6 bases from J, the junction kept 5 bases outside the gene matches. The germline CDR1 and CDR2 sequences are SGHVS and FQNEAQ. In DNA, the CDR3 is TGTGCCAGCAGCTTAGGGGACCTAGCGGGCAATGAGCAGTTCTTC. It yields the protein CASSLGDLAGNEQFF.

The chain joins TRBV25-1 to TRBJ2-6, with 7 nucleotides matching TRBD1. Germline values: CDR1 MGHDK, CDR2 SYGVNS. The CDR3 consists of 15 residues. V lost 3 bases and J lost 4; bases outside the gene matches: 3. CDR3 nucleotides: TGTGCCAGCAGTGATACAGGGGTGGGGGCCAACGTCCTGACTTTC. Protein sequence: CASSDTGVGANVLTF.

This clonotype was counted a few times. The chain couples TRBV12-3 or TRBV12-4 to TRBJ1-4; D is perhaps TRBD1 (5 bases). V was cut by 6 bases and J by 7 bases, with 18 bases left in between. This CDR3 contains 15 residues. The CDR3 DNA reads as TGTGCCAGCAGCCGTCGGACTTTCGGGGGTGAAAAACTGTTTTTT. Translation: CASSRRTFGGEKLFF.

The CDR3 here is CASSLGGQVAQYF. The CDR3 nucleotides read TGTGCCAGCAGTTTAGGGGGGCAGGTGGCCCAGTATTTT. The chain combines TRBV12-3 or TRBV12-4 with TRBJ2-3; weak D call: TRBD1 (6 bases). The ends were cut back, 1 base at V and 12 bases at J, with 14 bases in the middle. CDR3 size: 13 residues.

This chain uses TRBV9 with TRBJ2-3; 7 bases fit TRBD2. This CDR3 comprises 20 residues. J gave up 2 bases and V 4 bases, and 22 bases lay outside the gene matches. The germline V gene has CDR1 SGDLS and CDR2 YYNGEE. CDR3 in amino acids: CASSPYEMHHPGLTTDTQYF. DNA for the CDR3: TGTGCCAGCAGCCCCTACGAGATGCACCACCCGGGACTAACCACAGATACGCAGTATTTT.

This clonotype has just a few counts. The chain couples TRBV24-1 to TRBJ1-2; D ambiguous. This CDR3 region has 14 residues. V lost 5 bases and J 8 bases, leaving 17 bases between the germline ends. The germline gives CDR1 KGHDR, CDR2 SFDVKD. The CDR3 spells CATSASGSSLGYTF. The DNA for the CDR3 is TGTGCCACCAGTGCCTCTGGATCAAGCTTGGGCTACACCTTC.

The J gene is TRBJ2-2, the V gene TRBV12-3 or TRBV12-4; no clear D. The CDR3 loop spans 16 amino acids. The V and J ends lost 5 bases and 2 bases respectively, with 15 bases between them. The CDR3 DNA follows: TGTGCCAGCAGTACATCATGGGGAATCAACACCGGGGAGCTGTTTTTT. It yields the protein CASSTSWGINTGELFF.

This clonotype was observed a handful of times. The chain uses TRBV15 and TRBJ1-4; D uncertain. The germline CDR1 and CDR2 sequences are LNHNV and YYDKDF (reference sequence). V dropped 8 bases and J dropped 0 bases, with 10 bases sitting between them. This CDR3 has 14 amino acids. CDR3 in DNA: TGTGCCACCCAAAAAAGTGCAACTAATGAAAAACTGTTTTTT. The encoded protein is CATQKSATNEKLFF.